The TCR beta chain under discussion was sequenced for a study of cytomegalovirus exposure and HLA in healthy donors. General study findings and limits: Researchers catalogued approximately 170 TCR beta chains as cytomegalovirus-associated.

This table comes from immunoSEQ multiplex PCR, and its TCRdb copy is limited to in-frame clones, with some not included. The sample shows 150,000 to 200,000 clones, more than 80% of them seen only once. Germline V gives CDR1 SNHLY, CDR2 FYNNEI. V lost 6 bases to trimming and J lost 5 bases; unmatched junction nucleotides: 5. The CDR3 spans 14 residues. With respect to this clone: Its antigen is as yet unknown.

This TCR came from a woman aged 18-29 years in good health and CMV-seropositive. Sequenced: PBMCs. The rearrangement joins TRBV2 to TRBJ1-4; 8 nucleotides match TRBD1. The CDR3 loop reads CASSRDRRNEKLFF. CDR3 DNA sequence: TGTGCCAGCAGCCGGGACAGGAGGAATGAAAAACTGTTTTTT.